A single sample gave rise to the 23 T cell receptor beta chains below, sequenced in a study of regulatory T cells in long-lasting Graves disease. Construction of the TCR beta libraries employed iRepertoire HTBI primers in conjunction with Arm-PCR of CDR3 regions. MiXCR, applied by TCRdb to the multiplex PCR reads, yields one record per CDR3 protein. The repertoire holds fewer than 600,000 distinct CDR3 sequences, with 20% to 25% as singletons. Time point noted: persistent/refractory GD, antithyroid drugs over 5 years with positive TRAb. RNA from PBMCs was the source of the TCR library. The sample consisted of peripheral blood mononuclear cells (PBMCs), taken when the disease was refractory, from a patient treated with antithyroid drugs. Receptors originate from a female donor with Graves disease.

This clonotype has only a few counts. A read error may account for a junction end that differs from germline. The V and J genes are TRBV7-2 and TRBJ2-5; 9 bases agree with TRBD2. Germline loops: CDR1 SGHTA, CDR2 FQGNSA. This CDR3 spans 14 amino acids. Here the CDR3 reads CASSRLAVQGTQYF. CDR3 nucleotide sequence: TGTGCCAGCAGCCGACTAGCGGTTCAAGGGACCCAGTACTTC.

About this clonotype itself: A much larger clone lies one base from this, so it may be a read error. The CDR3 region has the DNA TGTGCCAGCAGAGTAGGGGAAACTGAAACTTTCTTT. Translated: CASRVGETETFF. The V gene is TRBV27, the J gene TRBJ1-1, with D maybe TRBD1 (5 bases). The germline V gene encodes CDR1 MNHEY and CDR2 SMNVEV (reference sequence). The CDR3 consists of 12 residues.

V and J are TRBV30 and TRBJ2-5, with 9 nucleotides matching TRBD1. The CDR3 is made up of 19 amino acids. CDR1 GTSNPN and CDR2 SVGIG come from the germline V gene (reference sequence). Germline trimming cut 2 bases from V and 4 bases from J; bases unmatched to any gene: 20. The CDR3 region is CAWSTTGGAPLGGRETQYF. In DNA, the CDR3 is TGTGCCTGGAGTACTACAGGGGGCGCCCCGCTGGGGGGAAGAGAGACCCAGTACTTC.

The rearrangement links TRBV7-9 to TRBJ1-1, with a weak D call TRBD1 (6 bases). With 2 bases removed from V and 4 bases from J, the gap between germline ends came to 20 bases. Germline V gene data show CDR1 as SEHNR and CDR2 as FQNEAQ (reference sequence). The CDR3 extends over 17 amino acids. The CDR3 DNA sequence: TGTGCCAGCAGCTTACTTCCAGGGGAAGTCGGCGGCACTGAAGCTTTCTTT. Translated: CASSLLPGEVGGTEAFF.

The table lists this clonotype with many counts. The V call is TRBV12-3 or TRBV12-4, the J call TRBJ2-7, with 9 bases matching TRBD1. The CDR3 is 15 amino acids. Trimming cost V 4 bases and J 5 bases; bases outside gene matches: 9. CDR3 nucleotide sequence: TGTGCCAGCAGTTACCTCGGGACAGGGCTCCACGAGCAGTACTTC. Protein product: CASSYLGTGLHEQYF.

The chain uses TRBV6-1 and TRBJ2-3, with D unclear. The germline CDR1 and CDR2 sequences are MNHNS and SASEGT. The ends were cut back, 9 bases at V and 4 bases at J, with 8 bases in the middle. This CDR3 has 11 amino acids. This CDR3 is CASRGADTQYF. As DNA, the CDR3 is TGTGCCAGTAGAGGTGCAGATACGCAGTATTTT.

Ten or more counts support this clonotype. The genes are TRBV7-2 and TRBJ2-7; 12 bases fit TRBD2. CDR3 length equals 18 residues. The germline V gene encodes CDR1 SGHTA and CDR2 FQGNSA. J lost 3 bases, V lost 2 bases, and 11 bases had no gene match. The CDR3 bases are TGTGCCAGCAGCTTACGGATGGGGACTAGCGGGTCTAGCTACGAGCAGTACTTC. It encodes CASSLRMGTSGSSYEQYF.

The table lists this clonotype with many counts. J is TRBJ1-1 and V is TRBV20-1; 10 nucleotides agree with TRBD1. After removal of 5 bases from V and 1 base from J, the junction contained 10 bases not matched to a gene. There are 16 residues in the CDR3. Germline CDR1 is DFQATT and CDR2 is SNEGSKA (reference sequence). The CDR3 bases are TGCAGTGCTCCTCGACAGGGGGCTGTGTGGAACACTGAAGCTTTCTTT. Translation gives CSAPRQGAVWNTEAFF.

This clonotype was counted many times. This sequence joins TRBV2 and TRBJ2-7, with D unclear. V dropped 6 bases and J dropped 2 bases, with 11 bases sitting between them. CDR3 size: 13 residues. Germline lookup yields CDR1 SNHLY and CDR2 FYNNEI. For the CDR3, the DNA is TGTGCCAGCAGAGCCTTCGGCGCCTACGAGCAGTACTTC. Its protein is CASRAFGAYEQYF.

This clonotype has ten or more counts. The CDR3 DNA reads TGTGCCACCAGCAGAGACGGTATAAAGGAGGGGCCTTATGGCTACACCTTC. Residues: CATSRDGIKEGPYGYTF. This chain uses TRBV15 with TRBJ1-2, with a possible D match to TRBD1 (5 bases). The CDR3 spans 17 residues. V shed 0 bases and J shed 5 bases, with 19 bases lying between them. Germline V lookup: CDR1 LNHNV, CDR2 YYDKDF (reference sequence).

The chain recombines TRBV20-1 with TRBJ2-7; the match to TRBD1 covers 9 bases. The germline gives CDR1 DFQATT, CDR2 SNEGSKA (reference sequence). V lost 5 bases, J lost 5 bases, and 13 bases stayed unmatched. CDR3 length: 15 residues. The CDR3 sequence: CSASNPDRGRHEQYF. The DNA for the CDR3 is TGCAGTGCTTCTAACCCGGACAGGGGACGGCACGAGCAGTACTTC.

For this clonotype: This may stem from a read error, because a much larger clone lies one nucleotide away. This chain connects TRBV7-3 to TRBJ2-5, with D hard to call. The V gene's germline CDR1 is SGHTA and CDR2 FQGTGA. This CDR3 is built from 14 residues. The chain's CDR3 is CASSPPGSQETEYF. For the CDR3, the DNA is TGTGCCAGCAGCCCCCCAGGCTCACAAGAGACCGAGTACTTC.

This clonotype was seen a handful of times. This chain connects TRBV12-3 or TRBV12-4 to TRBJ1-1, with D perhaps matching TRBD1 (5 bases). V shed 1 base and J shed 6 bases, with 12 bases lying between them. The length of the CDR3 is 14 residues. CDR3 sequence: CASSLVPGRSEAFF. The CDR3 nucleotides read TGTGCCAGCAGTTTAGTCCCGGGACGGTCTGAAGCTTTCTTT.

This clonotype was observed many times. The chain is built from TRBV7-2 and TRBJ2-7, with D perhaps TRBD1 or TRBD2 (6 bases each). Trimming cost V 3 bases and J 7 bases, with 19 bases left between them. CDR1 SGHTA and CDR2 FQGNSA come from the germline V gene. The CDR3 runs 15 residues. The CDR3, as DNA: TGTGCCAGCAGCTTTATGGGGGGCCCCTCCTTAGAGCAGTACTTC. This translates into CASSFMGGPSLEQYF.

The chain uses TRBV3-1 and TRBJ1-5; D unresolved. The CDR3 is made up of 14 amino acids. Trimming shortened V by 0 bases and J by 5 bases, and 8 bases separated the two germline ends. Germline V gene lookup returns CDR1 LGHDT and CDR2 YNNKEL (reference sequence). CDR3 nucleotides: TGTGCCAGCAGCCAAGATGTGGTGGATCAGCCCCAGCATTTT. Protein: CASSQDVVDQPQHF.

The chain couples TRBV11-2 to TRBJ2-7; TRBD2 is a possible D gene (5 bases). The CDR3 has 13 amino acids. With 0 bases removed from V and 5 bases from J, the gap between germline ends came to 8 bases. Germline V gives CDR1 SGHAT, CDR2 FQNNGV. The chain's CDR3 is CASSLDLRDEQYF. CDR3 DNA: TGTGCCAGCAGCTTAGATTTGAGGGACGAGCAGTACTTC.

There are many counts of this clonotype. The chain carries TRBV20-1 and TRBJ2-7, with 8 bases fitting TRBD1. CDR3 length: 14 amino acids. The trim removed 1 base at V and 4 bases at J, leaving 6 bases unmatched. Germline V gene lookup returns CDR1 DFQATT and CDR2 SNEGSKA (reference sequence). CDR3: CSARGQQGGYEQYF. CDR3 nucleotide sequence: TGCAGTGCTAGAGGGCAACAGGGGGGATACGAGCAGTACTTC.

This chain uses TRBV29-1 with TRBJ2-2, with TRBD1 as a possible D gene (5 bases). The ends were cut back, 5 bases at V and 1 base at J, with 8 bases in the middle. Germline V gene data show CDR1 as SQVTM and CDR2 as ANQGSEA. This CDR3 contains 13 residues. The CDR3 here is CSVSTENTGELFF. In nucleotides, the CDR3 is TGCAGCGTTTCGACAGAGAACACCGGGGAGCTGTTTTTT.

The chain links TRBV10-3 to TRBJ1-1; D uncertain. Germline V CDR1 and CDR2: ENHRY, SYGVKD. The CDR3 has 13 amino acids. V lost 0 bases and J lost 1, with 3 bases in between. CDR3 bases: TGTGCCATCAGTGAGTCATGGAACACTGAAGCTTTCTTT. This encodes CAISESWNTEAFF.

This clonotype was seen at least ten times. The J gene is TRBJ2-7, the V gene TRBV28; D might be TRBD1 (5 bases). V dropped 4 bases and J dropped 5 bases, with 15 bases sitting between them. Per the germline V gene, CDR1 is MDHEN and CDR2 is SYDVKM. This CDR3 is built from 14 residues. The CDR3 is CASSYPPSGNEQYF. The CDR3 coding sequence is TGTGCCAGCAGTTACCCACCCTCAGGGAACGAGCAGTACTTC. Drawing the rest from reference TRBV28 and TRBJ2-7, the complete variable domain is DVKVTQSSRYLVKRTGEKVFLECVQDMDHENMFWYRQDPGLGLRLIYFSYDVKMKEKGDIPEGYSVSREKKERFSLILESASTNQTSMYLCASSYPPSGNEQYFGPGTRLTVT.

This sequence joins TRBV3-1 and TRBJ1-2; 7 bases line up with TRBD1. The CDR3 is made up of 13 amino acids. Germline CDR1 reads LGHDT; CDR2 reads YNNKEL (reference sequence). J gave up 4 bases and V 11 bases, and 10 bases lay outside the gene matches. CDR3 residues: CAAGPGGSYGYTF. DNA for the CDR3: TGTGCCGCTGGACCAGGGGGAAGCTATGGCTACACCTTC.

This chain uses TRBV10-2 with TRBJ1-1, with TRBD1 as a possible D gene (5 bases). V gave up 3 bases and J gave up 4 bases, with 12 bases separating them. Germline V gene sequence: CDR1 WSHSY, CDR2 SAAADI. This CDR3 spans 14 amino acids. The CDR3 sequence is CASSETTGATEAFF. DNA of the CDR3: TGCGCCAGCAGTGAAACAACCGGGGCCACTGAAGCTTTCTTT.

This clonotype was detected many times. V and J are TRBV12-3 or TRBV12-4 and TRBJ2-7, with TRBD2 identical over 9 bases. The CDR3 extends over 18 amino acids. Trimming took 1 base from V and 2 from J; bases not matched to a gene: 12. The CDR3 region has the DNA TGTGCCAGCAGTTTAGGTGTCGGTAGCGGGGGCGAACCCTACGAGCAGTACTTC. Residues: CASSLGVGSGGEPYEQYF.